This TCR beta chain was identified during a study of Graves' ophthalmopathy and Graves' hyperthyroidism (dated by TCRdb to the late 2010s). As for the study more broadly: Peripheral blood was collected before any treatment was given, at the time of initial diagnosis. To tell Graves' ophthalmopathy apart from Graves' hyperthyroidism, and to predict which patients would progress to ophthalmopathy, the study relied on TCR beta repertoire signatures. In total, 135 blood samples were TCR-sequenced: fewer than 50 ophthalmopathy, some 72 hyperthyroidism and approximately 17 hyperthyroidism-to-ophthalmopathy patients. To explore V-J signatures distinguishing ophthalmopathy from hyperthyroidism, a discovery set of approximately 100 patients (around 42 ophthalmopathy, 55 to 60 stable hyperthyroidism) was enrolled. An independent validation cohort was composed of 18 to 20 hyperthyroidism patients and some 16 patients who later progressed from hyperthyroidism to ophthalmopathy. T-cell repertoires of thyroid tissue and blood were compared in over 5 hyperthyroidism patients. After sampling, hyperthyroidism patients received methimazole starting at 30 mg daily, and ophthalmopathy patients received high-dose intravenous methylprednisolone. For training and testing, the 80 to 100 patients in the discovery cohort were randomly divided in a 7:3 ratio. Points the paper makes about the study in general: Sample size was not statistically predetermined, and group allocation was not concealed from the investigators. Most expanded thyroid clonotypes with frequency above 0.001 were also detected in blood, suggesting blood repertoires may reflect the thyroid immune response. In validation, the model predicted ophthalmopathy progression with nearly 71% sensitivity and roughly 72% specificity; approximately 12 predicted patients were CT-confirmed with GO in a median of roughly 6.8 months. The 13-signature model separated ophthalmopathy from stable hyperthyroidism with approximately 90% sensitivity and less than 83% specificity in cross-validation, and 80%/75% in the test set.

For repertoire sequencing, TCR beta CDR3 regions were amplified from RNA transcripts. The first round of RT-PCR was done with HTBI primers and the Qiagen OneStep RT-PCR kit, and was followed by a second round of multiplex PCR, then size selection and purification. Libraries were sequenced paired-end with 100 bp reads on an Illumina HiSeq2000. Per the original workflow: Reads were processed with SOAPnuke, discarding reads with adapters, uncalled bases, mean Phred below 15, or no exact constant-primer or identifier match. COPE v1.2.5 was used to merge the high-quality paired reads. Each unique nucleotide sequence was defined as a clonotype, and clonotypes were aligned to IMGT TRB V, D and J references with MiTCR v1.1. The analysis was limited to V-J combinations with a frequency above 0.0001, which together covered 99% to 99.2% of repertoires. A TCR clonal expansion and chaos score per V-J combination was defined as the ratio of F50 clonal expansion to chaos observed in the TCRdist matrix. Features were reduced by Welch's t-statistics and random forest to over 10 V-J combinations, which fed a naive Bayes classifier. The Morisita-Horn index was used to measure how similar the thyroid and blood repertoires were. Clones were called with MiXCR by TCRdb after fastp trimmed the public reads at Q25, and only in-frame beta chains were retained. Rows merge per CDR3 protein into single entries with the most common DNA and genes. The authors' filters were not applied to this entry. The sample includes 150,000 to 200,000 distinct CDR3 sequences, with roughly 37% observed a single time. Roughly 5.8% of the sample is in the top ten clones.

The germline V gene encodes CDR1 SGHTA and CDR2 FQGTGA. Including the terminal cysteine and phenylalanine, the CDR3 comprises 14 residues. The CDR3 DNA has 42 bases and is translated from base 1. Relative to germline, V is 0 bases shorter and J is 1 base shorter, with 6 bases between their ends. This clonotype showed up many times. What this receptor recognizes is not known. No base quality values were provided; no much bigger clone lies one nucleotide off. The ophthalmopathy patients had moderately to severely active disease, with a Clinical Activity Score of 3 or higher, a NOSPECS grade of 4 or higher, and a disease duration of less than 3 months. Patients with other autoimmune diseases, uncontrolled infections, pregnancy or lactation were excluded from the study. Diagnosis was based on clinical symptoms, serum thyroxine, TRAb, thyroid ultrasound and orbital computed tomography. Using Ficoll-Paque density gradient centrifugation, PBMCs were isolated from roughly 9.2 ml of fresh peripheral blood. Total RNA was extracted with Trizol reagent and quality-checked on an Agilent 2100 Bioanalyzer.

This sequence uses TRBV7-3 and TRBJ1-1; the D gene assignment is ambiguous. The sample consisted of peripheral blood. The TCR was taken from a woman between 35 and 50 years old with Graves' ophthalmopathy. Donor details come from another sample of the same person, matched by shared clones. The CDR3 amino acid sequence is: CASSLTPGNTEAFF. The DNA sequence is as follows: TGTGCCAGCAGCTTAACACCCGGGAACACTGAAGCTTTCTTT.